A single sample is the source of the 32 T cell receptor beta chains below, sequenced in a study of blood T cell dynamics during melanoma immunotherapy. Clones were sequenced by immunoSEQ multiplex PCR, and TCRdb holds only the in-frame ones, with some missing. The sample has roughly 30,000 clones, roughly 83% seen once. Sample time point: week 3, after first cycle of checkpoint inhibitor. Sequencing used blood, obtained from a patient treated with checkpoint blockade. The receptors here all came from a human donor with melanoma.

The rearrangement joins TRBV5-1 to TRBJ2-7; 9 nucleotides align to TRBD2. J was trimmed by 2 bases and V by 4 bases; bases with no gene match: 7. CDR3 length: 15 residues. Germline V gene sequence: CDR1 SGHRS, CDR2 YFSETQ. CDR3 sequence (DNA): TGCGCCAGCAGCAGTAGCGGGGGCCTCGCCTACGAGCAGTACTTC. Its protein is CASSSSGGLAYEQYF.

This rearrangement joins TRBV10-1 to TRBJ1-5, with D tentatively TRBD1 (5 bases). This CDR3 region has 13 residues. Trimming pared 5 bases from V and 7 bases from J, leaving 12 bases between. Per the germline V gene, CDR1 is WNHNN and CDR2 is SYGVQD (reference sequence). The CDR3 loop is CASSTDSGQPQHF. CDR3 DNA: TGCGCCAGCAGTACCGACAGCGGGCAGCCCCAGCATTTT.

The chain uses TRBV19 and TRBJ2-1; D tentatively reads TRBD1 or TRBD2 (7 bases each). The germline gives CDR1 LNHDA, CDR2 SQIVND (reference sequence). The CDR3 has 15 residues. Trimming shortened V by 1 base and J by 11 bases, and 18 bases separated the two germline ends. CDR3 in DNA: TGTGCCAGTAGTATAGGGGGAGGGGGCGCCAAGAAGCAGTTCTTC. This sequence encodes CASSIGGGGAKKQFF.

This clone appeared a few times. The rearrangement joins TRBV9 to TRBJ1-3; no reliable D call. Germline V lookup: CDR1 SGDLS, CDR2 YYNGEE. This CDR3 contains 14 residues. Trimming took off 7 bases at V and 0 bases at J, with 11 bases between the two ends. CDR3 protein: CASRASYSGNTIYF. The DNA of the CDR3 is TGTGCCAGCCGGGCCTCGTACTCTGGAAACACCATATATTTT.

This clone was recorded only once. The chain is built from TRBV18 and TRBJ1-5; D gene unclear. Trimming took 3 bases from V and 2 from J, leaving 5 bases between them. Germline CDR1 is KGHSH and CDR2 is LQKENI. The CDR3 totals 13 residues. CDR3 nucleotide sequence: TGTGCCAGCTCACCCGAGGGCAATCAGCCCCAGCATTTT. Amino acids: CASSPEGNQPQHF.

The chain carries TRBV19 and TRBJ1-3; D gene uncertain. Germline CDR1 is LNHDA and CDR2 is SQIVND (reference sequence). This CDR3 is built from 16 residues. Trimming took 6 bases from V and 1 from J, leaving 16 bases between them. CDR3 DNA sequence: TGTGCCAGTAGCGAGTGGGCAATTACGTCTGGAAACACCATATATTTT. Translated, it gives CASSEWAITSGNTIYF.

This CDR3 is CASSPLGRRRNTEAFF. As DNA, the CDR3 is TGTGCCAGCAGCCCCCTGGGGAGACGGCGGAACACTGAAGCTTTCTTT. The rearrangement links TRBV16 to TRBJ1-1, with no clear D. V shed 4 bases and J shed 1 base, with 16 bases lying between them. CDR1 is KGHSY, CDR2 FQNENV, per germline. The CDR3 spans 16 residues.

The rearrangement links TRBV4-1 to TRBJ2-3; D remains unclear. The CDR3 consists of 17 residues. V was clipped by 0 bases and J by 0 bases, with 13 bases between them. In germline, CDR1 is MGHRA, CDR2 YSYEKL. The CDR3 nucleotides read TGCGCCAGCAGCCAAGATTTGTCAGGCGTAAGCACAGATACGCAGTATTTT. Amino acids: CASSQDLSGVSTDTQYF.

The chain uses TRBV30 and TRBJ2-5; 7 bases are a match to TRBD1. Germline V gene data show CDR1 as GTSNPN and CDR2 as SVGIG (reference sequence). Trimming cost V 1 base and J 5 bases; bases outside gene matches: 7. The CDR3 runs to 14 residues. The CDR3: CAWSGDPRGETQYF. DNA for the CDR3: TGTGCCTGGAGTGGGGATCCCAGGGGGGAGACCCAGTACTTC. Variable domain in full (rest from reference TRBV30 and TRBJ2-5): SQTIHQWPATLVQPVGSPLSLECTVEGTSNPNLYWYRQAAGRGLQLLFYSVGIGQISSEVPQNLSASRPQDRQFILSSKKLLLSDSGFYLCAWSGDPRGETQYFGPGTRLLVL.

This chain joins TRBV27 and TRBJ1-1; D is possibly TRBD1 (6 bases). Deletions cut 3 bases from V and 4 bases from J, with 15 bases between. Germline V lookup: CDR1 MNHEY, CDR2 SMNVEV (reference sequence). The CDR3 totals 15 residues. The CDR3 protein is CASSLGGAYGTEAFF. CDR3 DNA: TGTGCCAGCAGTTTGGGGGGGGCATACGGCACTGAAGCTTTCTTT.

V usage is TRBV11-2 and J usage is TRBJ2-7; a weak D match, TRBD1 (6 bases). Germline assignment: CDR1 SGHAT and CDR2 FQNNGV. This CDR3 comprises 13 residues. With 5 bases removed from V and 2 bases from J, the gap between germline ends came to 10 bases. Here the CDR3 reads CASSPGVTYEQYF. CDR3 nucleotides: TGTGCCAGCAGCCCAGGGGTTACCTACGAGCAGTACTTC.

The chain has TRBV19 and TRBJ1-1, with TRBD1 matching over 11 bases. Germline V gene sequence: CDR1 LNHDA, CDR2 SQIVND (reference sequence). This CDR3 spans 15 amino acids. Losses at the gene ends were 6 bases for V and 1 base for J; bases not matched to a gene: 4. Written as DNA, the CDR3 is TGTGCCAGTAGGCGGACAGGGGGCCGGAACACTGAAGCTTTCTTT. This encodes CASRRTGGRNTEAFF.

V gene TRBV6-5 combines with J gene TRBJ2-7; 10 positions agree with TRBD1. The CDR3 loop spans 15 amino acids. From germline, CDR1 is MNHEY and CDR2 SVGAGI. Trimming at V came to 4 bases and at J to 6 bases, leaving 9 bases not matched to a gene. The CDR3 nucleotides read TGTGCCAGCAGTTCCCCGGGACAGGGGCGGCCCGAGCAGTACTTC. This codes for CASSSPGQGRPEQYF.

The V and J genes are TRBV6-1 and TRBJ2-3; D is unresolved. The CDR3 totals 14 residues. V gave up 8 bases and J gave up 2 bases, with 14 bases separating them. In germline, CDR1 is MNHNS, CDR2 SASEGT. The DNA for the CDR3 is TGTGCCAGCGCTCGTGCGACCACCACAGATACGCAGTATTTT. Its protein product is CASARATTTDTQYF.

The chain recombines TRBV7-9 with TRBJ2-3; D gene uncertain. V lost 1 base and J 0 bases, leaving 5 bases between the germline ends. The CDR3 has 14 residues. Germline CDR1 and CDR2: SEHNR and FQNEAQ (reference sequence). CDR3 nucleotide sequence: TGTGCCAGCAGCTTAGAGGGAAGCACAGATACGCAGTATTTT. Translated, it gives CASSLEGSTDTQYF.

The rearrangement joins TRBV5-4 to TRBJ1-1, with D unclear. CDR1 is SGHNT, CDR2 YYREEE, per germline (reference sequence). The CDR3 has 12 residues. Trimming took 0 bases from V and 7 from J, leaving 7 bases between them. CDR3 DNA: TGTGCCAGCAGCTTGGATATCAGTGAAGCTTTCTTT. Its translation is CASSLDISEAFF.

The rearrangement joins TRBV5-4 to TRBJ2-2, with 8 bases that match TRBD1. CDR3 length: 15 amino acids. The V gene end was trimmed by 4 bases and the J gene end by 6 bases; junction bases not matched to a gene: 8. Germline values: CDR1 SGHNT, CDR2 YYREEE (reference sequence). The DNA of the CDR3 is TGTGCCAGCAGCCCGGACAGGGATGGGGCCGGGGAGCTGTTTTTT. This codes for CASSPDRDGAGELFF.

V gene TRBV27 combines with J gene TRBJ1-5; D gene uncertain. Looked up from germline, CDR1 is MNHEY and CDR2 is SMNVEV (reference sequence). The CDR3 runs 13 residues. Trimming took off 0 bases at V and 5 bases at J, with 5 bases between the two ends. As DNA, the CDR3 is TGTGCCAGCAGTTTATCCACATATCAGCCCCAGCATTTT. This gives the protein CASSLSTYQPQHF.

This chain connects TRBV27 to TRBJ1-1; TRBD1 agrees at 8 bases. The ends lost 5 bases at V and 6 bases at J; junction bases unmatched: 8. CDR1 is MNHEY and CDR2 is SMNVEV in the germline V gene (reference sequence). The CDR3 extends over 14 amino acids. The CDR3 coding sequence is TGTGCCAGCAGTGCGGACAGGGAGGTTTCTGAAGCTTTCTTT. It is translated as CASSADREVSEAFF.

This chain links TRBV9 with TRBJ1-4, with a tentative D call TRBD1 (6 bases). The V gene lost 4 bases and the J gene lost 4 bases, with 14 bases spanning the gap. The CDR3 covers 15 residues. Germline lookup yields CDR1 SGDLS and CDR2 YYNGEE. In nucleotides, the CDR3 is TGTGCCAGCAGCTTACAGACAGGTGGTAATGAAAAACTGTTTTTT. Translation: CASSLQTGGNEKLFF.

The chain joins TRBV19 to TRBJ1-2; D may be TRBD1 (5 bases). Germline V CDR1 and CDR2: LNHDA, SQIVND (reference sequence). With 5 bases removed from V and 4 bases from J, the gap between germline ends came to 14 bases. The CDR3 spans 14 residues. CDR3 sequence: CASSARGLSYGYTF. In nucleotides, the CDR3 is TGTGCCAGTAGTGCGAGGGGACTGTCCTATGGCTACACCTTC.

The chain recombines TRBV4-2 with TRBJ2-2; TRBD1 matches 7 bases. The CDR3 extends over 16 amino acids. The V segment lost 0 bases and the J segment 5 bases; nucleotides outside the gene matches: 6. Per germline, CDR1 LGHNA and CDR2 YNFKEQ. CDR3 coding DNA: TGTGCCAGCAGCCAAGATGCGGACAGGACTACCGGGGAGCTGTTTTTT. Protein sequence: CASSQDADRTTGELFF.

This chain uses TRBV4-1 with TRBJ2-7, with 8 bases that match TRBD2. The V gene's germline CDR1 is MGHRA and CDR2 YSYEKL. The J segment lost 6 bases and the V segment lost 4 bases, leaving 11 bases of the junction unmatched. This CDR3 region has 15 residues. This chain's CDR3 is CASSLAGTRRLEQYF. CDR3 DNA: TGCGCCAGCAGCCTGGCCGGGACTAGGAGGCTCGAGCAGTACTTC.

Comment on this clone: Relative to the germline gene, one junction end is altered; a read error may explain this. This chain joins TRBV18 and TRBJ2-3; TRBD2 agrees at 12 bases. The CDR3 covers 15 residues. CDR1 is KGHSH and CDR2 is LQKENI in the germline V gene. The CDR3 DNA reads TGTGCCAGCTCACCAGTTAAGGCGAGGACTAGCGGGGATCATTTT. It is translated as CASSPVKARTSGDHF.

J is TRBJ1-1 and V is TRBV7-9, with unresolved D. V was clipped by 1 base and J by 5 bases, with 8 bases between them. The CDR3 extends over 13 amino acids. Germline CDR1 SEHNR, CDR2 FQNEAQ (reference sequence). The CDR3 DNA reads as TGTGCCAGCAGCTTAGTCTGGGGTACTGAAGCTTTCTTT. Its translation is CASSLVWGTEAFF.

V gene TRBV2 combines with J gene TRBJ2-7; D remains ambiguous. Germline V CDR1 and CDR2: SNHLY, FYNNEI. Trimming left V 6 bases short and J 5 bases short, with 11 bases between. This CDR3 is 12 amino acids long. The CDR3 loop reads CASRTNAHEQYF. The CDR3 DNA follows: TGTGCCAGCAGGACAAACGCTCACGAGCAGTACTTC.

The J gene is TRBJ2-1, the V gene TRBV5-1; the match to TRBD2 covers 8 bases. V trimming: 10 bases; J trimming: 5 bases; junction bases outside the gene matches: 17. Germline V gene sequence: CDR1 SGHRS, CDR2 YFSETQ. This CDR3 spans 16 amino acids. Here the CDR3 DNA reads TGCGCCTCCCAGAACGACGCGGGAGGTAGCCACAATGAGCAGTTCTTC. The encoded protein is CASQNDAGGSHNEQFF.

This clone ranks as medium-sized. This chain links TRBV6-1 with TRBJ1-6; D is ambiguous. Germline V gene data show CDR1 as MNHNS and CDR2 as SASEGT. V lost 6 bases and J 10 bases, leaving 13 bases between the germline ends. The CDR3 totals 13 residues. Here the CDR3 reads CASRDSRNSPLHF. The CDR3 DNA is TGTGCCAGCAGAGACTCTAGAAACTCACCCCTCCACTTT.

This chain's CDR3 is CASSYKGTGELFF. CDR3 DNA sequence: TGTGCCAGCAGTTACAAGGGCACCGGGGAGCTGTTTTTT. V usage is TRBV6-6 and J usage is TRBJ2-2; D gene ambiguous. Germline CDR1 MNHNY, CDR2 SVGAGI (reference sequence). V was clipped by 2 bases and J by 4 bases, with 5 bases between them. CDR3 length: 13 residues.

The V gene is TRBV9, the J gene TRBJ1-1; D is uncertain. From germline, CDR1 is SGDLS and CDR2 YYNGEE. The CDR3 loop spans 15 amino acids. Trimming cost V 0 bases and J 4 bases, with 13 bases left between them. CDR3 sequence reads: CASSVVASLATEAFF. Written as DNA, the CDR3 is TGTGCCAGCAGCGTAGTAGCGTCCTTGGCCACTGAAGCTTTCTTT.

V and J are TRBV30 and TRBJ1-6; unclear D gene. Deletions cut 4 bases from V and 7 bases from J, with 11 bases between. Germline loops: CDR1 GTSNPN, CDR2 SVGIG (reference sequence). The CDR3 has 13 residues. The CDR3 DNA sequence: TGTGCCTGGACCCCAACGGGGAATTCACCCCTCCACTTT. Protein: CAWTPTGNSPLHF.

The gene calls are TRBV19 and TRBJ2-7; D remains unclear. V lost 3 bases and J lost 0, with 6 bases in between. The CDR3 loop spans 13 amino acids. Germline V lookup: CDR1 LNHDA, CDR2 SQIVND (reference sequence). In DNA, the CDR3 is TGTGCCAGTAGTATCCAAGTCTCCTACGAGCAGTACTTC. Translating gives CASSIQVSYEQYF.